What follows is one TCR beta chain and its context. This sample is part of a study of blood T cell repertoires in COVID-19. Study context: T cells, B-cell-depleted T cells, or PBMCs provided the cDNA or gDNA that served as material.

Trimming removed 7 bases from V and 4 bases from J; junction bases left unmatched: 9. CDR1 and CDR2 (germline): LNHDA, SQIVND (reference sequence). This CDR3 contains 15 residues. In the source study's methods: By means of reference gene primer amplification, nucleated cell counts were estimated. The repertoire was sequenced with immunoSEQ multiplex PCR; TCRdb's copy has only in-frame clones and lacks some. V, J and clone size are taken as reported in that table, and D and trimming were inferred from the DNA itself. The profile shows a few thousand clones, over 75% of them singletons. The TCR was taken from a man aged 65 to 85 with active COVID-19. The sample comprised peripheral blood. This sequence joins TRBV19 and TRBJ2-3; 9 bases map to TRBD2. The CDR3 loop reads CASTRTSVLSDTQYF. The DNA of the CDR3 is TGTGCCAGTACACGGACTAGCGTCCTTTCAGATACGCAGTATTTT.